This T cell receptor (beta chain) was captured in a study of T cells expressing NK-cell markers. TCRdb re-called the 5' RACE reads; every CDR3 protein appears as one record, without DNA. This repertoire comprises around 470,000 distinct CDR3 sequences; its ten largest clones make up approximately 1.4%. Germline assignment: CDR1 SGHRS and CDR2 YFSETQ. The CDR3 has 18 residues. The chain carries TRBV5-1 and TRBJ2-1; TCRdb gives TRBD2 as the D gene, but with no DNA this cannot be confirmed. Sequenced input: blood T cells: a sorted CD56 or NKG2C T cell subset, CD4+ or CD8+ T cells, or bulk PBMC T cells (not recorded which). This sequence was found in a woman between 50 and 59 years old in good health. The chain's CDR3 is CASSRRGTDRSSYNEQFF.